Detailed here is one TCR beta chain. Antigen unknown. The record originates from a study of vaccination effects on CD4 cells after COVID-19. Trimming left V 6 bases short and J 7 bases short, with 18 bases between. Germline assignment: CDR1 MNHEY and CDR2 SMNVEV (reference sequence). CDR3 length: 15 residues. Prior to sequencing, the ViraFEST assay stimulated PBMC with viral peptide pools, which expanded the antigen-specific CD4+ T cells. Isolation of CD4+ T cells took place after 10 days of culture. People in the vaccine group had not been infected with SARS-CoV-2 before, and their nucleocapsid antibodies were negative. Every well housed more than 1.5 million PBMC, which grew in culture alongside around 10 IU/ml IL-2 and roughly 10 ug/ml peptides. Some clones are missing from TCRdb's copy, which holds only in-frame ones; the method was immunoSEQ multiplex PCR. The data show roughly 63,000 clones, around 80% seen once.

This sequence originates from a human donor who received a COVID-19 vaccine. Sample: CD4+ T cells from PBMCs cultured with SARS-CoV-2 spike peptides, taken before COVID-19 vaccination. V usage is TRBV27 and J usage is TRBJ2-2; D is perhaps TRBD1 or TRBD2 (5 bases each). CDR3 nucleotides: TGTGCCAGCAGCCCCCCCTCGGGGCTGATCGGGGAGCTGTTTTTT. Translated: CASSPPSGLIGELFF.